The sequence of this TCR beta chain was determined in a study of cytomegalovirus exposure and HLA in healthy donors (dated by TCRdb to about 2017). Notes on the research overall: The roughly 670 repertoires of the first cohort and the 120 validation repertoires were produced on the same platform, according to a later analysis. The aim of the study was to test whether cataloging public T cell receptors could identify signatures of past pathogen exposure. A separate validation cohort of 100 to 150 different subjects was used in addition to the 666-subject first cohort. To predict cytomegalovirus infection status, the study brought together high-throughput TCR immunosequencing, statistical association of individual TCRs with disease status, and machine learning.

Libraries came from the immunoSEQ multiplex PCR assay. In the source study's methods: To diagnose cytomegalovirus status from the catalog of TCR beta chain sequences, a statistical classification framework was built. Not all clones reach the TCRdb copy of this immuneACCESS table, which keeps in-frame sequences only. Checked studies attribute under half of the gap to unresolved V genes and leave the rest unexplained. V, J and clone size derive from that table, while D and trimming were established from the DNA sequence. Across this sample there are 120,000 or so clones, with around 90% seen only once. 1.5% to 2% of the sample comes from the top ten. What the research found in general, with its limitations: In a later analysis, TCRs clustered in the first cohort were found to also tend to co-occur in the approximately 110 validation repertoires, with 85% to 95% of cluster scores above 0. All 120 or so repertoires were used to score co-occurrence in the validation cohort in a later analysis, because that analysis had no HLA typing for the cohort. According to the authors, the approach could potentially be generalized to other disease states and immunological phenotypes. Cytomegalovirus status was reported to be diagnosed by the classifier with high specificity and sensitivity in both the original and validation cohorts. The study gave a list of over 150 TCR beta chains associated with cytomegalovirus. In vitro tests confirmed that a few of the cytomegalovirus-associated TCR beta chains recognize cytomegalovirus antigens. Most TCR sequences were seen in very few donors, while some public TCRs were found in many individuals.

Turning to this clone: The antigen this receptor binds is unknown. The record has no base qualities; no much larger clone is one base away.

The donors were included in the validation cohort of some 120 subjects, a group kept apart from the approximately 700-subject first cohort. This receptor was obtained from a woman between 18 and 29 years old in good health and CMV-seronegative. Sequencing was carried out using PBMCs.

The nucleotides read TGCAGCGTGACAGGGAAAGGTTCCACCGGGGAGCTGTTTTTT. This is translated as CSVTGKGSTGELFF. The sequence is built from TRBV29-1 and TRBJ2-2, with 7 bases matching TRBD1. The CDR3 runs 14 residues from the cysteine to the phenylalanine. Only the CDR3 part of the read is kept: 42 bases, read in frame from the first base. CDR1 and CDR2 (SQVTM, ANQGSEA) derive from the germline V gene. Unmatched junction bases come to 8, with V trimmed by 6 bases and J by 4 bases.